The 10 T cell receptor beta chains presented below share a single source sample, sequenced in a study of cytomegalovirus exposure and HLA in healthy donors. PCR employed 60 Vbeta and 13 Jbeta primers. TCRdb keeps only in-frame clones here, not all; method: immunoSEQ multiplex PCR. The sample lists 150,000 or so clones, roughly 66% occurring once. The sample consisted of PBMCs. The receptors derive from a woman aged 18 to 35 in good health and CMV-seronegative.

The J gene is TRBJ2-3, the V gene TRBV30; 9 nucleotides agree with TRBD2. Germline V CDR1 and CDR2: GTSNPN, SVGIG (reference sequence). Trimming cost V 3 bases and J 5 bases; bases outside gene matches: 6. The CDR3 spans 14 residues. The chain's CDR3 is CAWRNAGGQDTQYF. DNA for the CDR3: TGTGCCTGGAGAAATGCGGGAGGGCAAGATACGCAGTATTTT. Based on the CDR3 plus reference TRBV30 and TRBJ2-3, the full variable domain is SQTIHQWPATLVQPVGSPLSLECTVEGTSNPNLYWYRQAAGRGLQLLFYSVGIGQISSEVPQNLSASRPQDRQFILSSKKLLLSDSGFYLCAWRNAGGQDTQYFGPGTRLTVL.

The chain couples TRBV5-4 to TRBJ2-7, with 8 bases matching TRBD2. V lost 3 bases and J lost 2; bases outside the gene matches: 4. The germline V gene encodes CDR1 SGHNT and CDR2 YYREEE (reference sequence). The CDR3 sequence is 14 residues long. The CDR3 DNA sequence: TGTGCCAGCAGCTCAACTAGCGGTGCCTACGAGCAGTACGTC. This translates into CASSSTSGAYEQYV.

The chain uses TRBV7-2 and TRBJ2-1; possibly TRBD2 for D (5 bases). Germline loops: CDR1 SGHTA, CDR2 FQGNSA. Trimming cost V 0 bases and J 3 bases, with 6 bases left between them. The CDR3 loop spans 14 amino acids. CDR3 region: CASSLARDYNEQFF. As DNA, the CDR3 is TGTGCCAGCAGCTTAGCCCGGGACTACAATGAGCAGTTCTTC.

This chain links TRBV25-1 with TRBJ2-2, with TRBD2 identical over 8 bases. The CDR3 length is 16 residues. V was pared by 1 base and J by 2 bases, with 3 bases of the junction left unmatched. Germline assignment: CDR1 MGHDK and CDR2 SYGVNS. The CDR3 is CASSEWAGGNTGELFF. The CDR3 DNA follows: TGTGCCAGCAGTGAATGGGCGGGGGGAAACACCGGGGAGCTGTTTTTT. Looking up the rest from reference TRBV25-1 and TRBJ2-2 gives the full variable domain: EADIYQTPRYLVIGTGKKITLECSQTMGHDKMYWYQQDPGMELHLIHYSYGVNSTEKGDLSSESTVSRIRTEHFPLTLESARPSHTSQYLCASSEWAGGNTGELFFGEGSRLTVL.

This clone was observed a handful of times. The rearrangement uses TRBV6-1 and TRBJ2-1; weak D call: TRBD1 (6 bases). The germline V gene has CDR1 MNHNS and CDR2 SASEGT. Trimming cost V 6 bases and J 2 bases, with 14 bases left between them. The CDR3 has 15 residues. The CDR3 DNA is TGTGCCAGCAGCCGTACAGGGAGAACCTACAATGAGCAGTTCTTC. This gives the protein CASSRTGRTYNEQFF.

This chain links TRBV29-1 with TRBJ1-1; 8 positions match TRBD1. The CDR3 is made up of 12 amino acids. The germline V gene has CDR1 SQVTM and CDR2 ANQGSEA. V shed 5 bases, J shed 7 bases, and the junction held 6 bases outside the gene matches. CDR3 region: CSVSLTGVEAFF. The CDR3 DNA reads as TGCAGCGTTAGCCTGACAGGGGTTGAAGCTTTCTTT.

The chain joins TRBV18 to TRBJ1-1; maybe TRBD1 (5 bases). CDR3 size: 16 residues. V lost 0 bases to trimming and J lost 0 bases, with 11 bases between them. Per germline, CDR1 KGHSH and CDR2 LQKENI. The CDR3 spells CASSPPDRFMNTEAFF. Here the CDR3 DNA reads TGTGCCAGCTCACCACCAGACAGATTCATGAACACTGAAGCTTTCTTT.

The V and J genes are TRBV4-2 and TRBJ1-2; D may be TRBD1 (5 bases). Deletions cut 0 bases from V and 4 bases from J, with 12 bases between. Germline V lookup: CDR1 LGHNA, CDR2 YNFKEQ. There are 15 residues in the CDR3. CDR3 coding DNA: TGTGCCAGCAGCCAAGATCAAGGGGCATTCTATGGCTACACCTTC. The encoded protein is CASSQDQGAFYGYTF.

The CDR3 is CAIRRGVQETQYF. The CDR3 DNA reads as TGTGCCATCAGACGGGGGGTTCAAGAGACCCAGTACTTC. V and J are TRBV10-3 and TRBJ2-5; 7 bases are shared with TRBD2. CDR1 and CDR2 (germline): ENHRY, SYGVKD. After removal of 6 bases from V and 2 bases from J, the junction contained 3 bases not matched to a gene. This CDR3 is built from 13 residues.

This clone is a singleton in its sample. The chain recombines TRBV4-3 with TRBJ1-2; D gene ambiguous. Germline CDR1 is LGHNA and CDR2 is YSLEER. Trimming took off 5 bases at V and 4 bases at J, with 17 bases between the two ends. The CDR3 has 15 amino acids. CDR3 coding DNA: TGCGCCAGCAGCTACGGCGCGGGTCGCGGCTATGGCTACACCTTC. As protein: CASSYGAGRGYGYTF.